A single sample gave rise to the 15 T cell receptor beta chains below, sequenced in a study of identical twins. From the 5' RACE reads, TCRdb called clonotypes with MiXCR, one entry per CDR3 protein. The profile shows around 1.7 million distinct CDR3 sequences, less than 40% of them singletons. Material for sequencing was cord blood. The receptors shown here come from a newborn girl in good health.

The chain employs TRBV4-1 and TRBJ2-3; 7 bases agree with TRBD2. The V segment lost 5 bases and the J segment 0 bases; nucleotides outside the gene matches: 5. Germline V gene lookup returns CDR1 MGHRA and CDR2 YSYEKL. This CDR3 has 15 amino acids. The CDR3 spells CASSNRRGSTDTQYF. CDR3 DNA: TGCGCCAGCAGCAATCGGCGGGGGAGCACAGATACGCAGTATTTT.

This clonotype was picked up a small number of times. The rearrangement links TRBV12-3 or TRBV12-4 to TRBJ2-3, with 10 bases that match TRBD1. The CDR3 extends over 15 amino acids. The V gene end was trimmed by 7 bases and the J gene end by 0 bases; junction bases not matched to a gene: 4. The CDR3 spells CASNRTGGSTDTQYF. In DNA form, the CDR3 reads TGTGCCAGCAACAGGACAGGGGGAAGCACAGATACGCAGTATTTT.

The J gene is TRBJ2-4, the V gene TRBV5-1, with 7 positions matching TRBD2. The DNA end lines up better with TRBJ2-5; the J call may be wrong. The germline V gene has CDR1 SGHRS and CDR2 YFSETQ. CDR3 length: 15 amino acids. The CDR3 region has the DNA TGCGCCAGCAGCTTGCCGCGACTAGCAAGAGAGACCCAGTACTTC. Translation gives CASSLPRLARETQYF.

The chain recombines TRBV5-1 with TRBJ1-4; the D gene is possibly TRBD1 (5 bases). V was trimmed by 1 base and J by 4 bases, leaving 14 bases between them. The germline gives CDR1 SGHRS, CDR2 YFSETQ. The CDR3 extends over 16 amino acids. This chain's CDR3 is CASSLPGRAINEKLFF. The CDR3 DNA reads TGCGCCAGCAGCTTGCCGGGACGGGCTATTAATGAAAAACTGTTTTTT.

The chain recombines TRBV24-1 with TRBJ2-2; 7 nucleotides align to TRBD2. V lost 0 bases, J lost 5 bases, and 8 bases stayed unmatched. This CDR3 region has 17 residues. The V gene's germline CDR1 is KGHDR and CDR2 SFDVKD. As DNA, the CDR3 is TGTGCCACCAGTGATTTGCCCCGGACTAGGGGAACCGGGGAGCTGTTTTTT. It is translated as CATSDLPRTRGTGELFF.

This chain uses TRBV4-2 with TRBJ2-3; TRBD1 agrees at 7 bases. With V trimmed by 2 bases and J by 3 bases, 5 bases remained unmatched. The germline gives CDR1 LGHNA, CDR2 YNFKEQ. The CDR3 loop spans 15 amino acids. CDR3 in amino acids: CASSQTTGKTDTQYF. The DNA of the CDR3 is TGTGCCAGCAGCCAAACGACAGGGAAAACAGATACGCAGTATTTT.

V gene TRBV20-1 combines with J gene TRBJ2-7; 7 nucleotides align to TRBD1. This CDR3 has 13 amino acids. Germline V gives CDR1 DFQATT, CDR2 SNEGSKA (reference sequence). The ends lost 2 bases at V and 3 bases at J; junction bases unmatched: 4. CDR3 residues: CSARTGQYYEQYF. For the CDR3, the DNA is TGCAGTGCTAGAACGGGACAGTACTACGAGCAGTACTTC.

This clonotype was counted only a few times. The chain has TRBV18 and TRBJ2-7; TRBD2 might be the D (5 bases). V shed 5 bases and J shed 3 bases, with 14 bases lying between them. Per the germline V gene, CDR1 is KGHSH and CDR2 is LQKENI. CDR3 length: 14 amino acids. The CDR3 coding sequence is TGTGCCAGCTCATCCCAGGTCGGGAACTACGAGCAGTACTTC. It translates to CASSSQVGNYEQYF.

This clonotype occurred many times. The chain combines TRBV29-1 with TRBJ2-3, with TRBD2 as a possible D gene (5 bases). V dropped 8 bases and J dropped 2 bases, with 17 bases sitting between them. Germline V CDR1 and CDR2: SQVTM, ANQGSEA. This CDR3 has 14 residues. As DNA, the CDR3 is TGCAGCCCCCACGAGAGCGGAGACACAGATACGCAGTATTTT. As protein: CSPHESGDTDTQYF.

This clonotype was seen a few times. The gene calls are TRBV12-3 or TRBV12-4 and TRBJ1-1; no clear D gene. V lost 7 bases and J lost 0, with 9 bases in between. The CDR3 covers 13 residues. The CDR3 DNA follows: TGTGCCAGCACCAGGAACTTGAACACTGAAGCTTTCTTT. Translating gives CASTRNLNTEAFF.

CDR3 sequence reads: CASSPTTGEETQYF. CDR3 nucleotides: TGTGCCAGCTCACCTACAACAGGGGAAGAGACCCAGTACTTC. V gene TRBV18 combines with J gene TRBJ2-5, with 7 bases aligning to TRBD1. The CDR3 runs to 14 residues. Losses at the gene ends were 3 bases for V and 3 bases for J; bases not matched to a gene: 4. Germline values: CDR1 KGHSH, CDR2 LQKENI.

The V call is TRBV15, the J call TRBJ2-1; D unclear. Germline V gene data show CDR1 as LNHNV and CDR2 as YYDKDF (reference sequence). The V end lost 0 bases, the J end lost 7 bases, and 4 bases lay between the germline ends. The CDR3 is 12 amino acids. CDR3 residues: CATSRDTNEQFF. CDR3 nucleotide sequence: TGTGCCACCAGCAGAGATACGAATGAGCAGTTCTTC.

This clonotype was observed a few times. V is TRBV6-5 and J is TRBJ2-4; 9 bases match TRBD1. The J call may be wrong; the DNA end is better matched by TRBJ2-5. This CDR3 is 17 amino acids long. From germline, CDR1 is MNHEY and CDR2 SVGAGI. The CDR3 DNA reads TGTGCCAGCAGTTACCCACCTCCGGGACAGGGATCGGAGACCCAGTACTTC. It encodes CASSYPPPGQGSETQYF.

This rearrangement joins TRBV15 to TRBJ2-1; D may be TRBD2 (6 bases). Looked up from germline, CDR1 is LNHNV and CDR2 is YYDKDF (reference sequence). The CDR3 length is 13 residues. The V end lost 5 bases, the J end lost 9 bases, and 14 bases lay between the germline ends. CDR3 in amino acids: CATSRDPEGEQFF. DNA of the CDR3: TGTGCCACCAGCCGCGACCCGGAGGGTGAGCAGTTCTTC. Drawing the rest from reference TRBV15 and TRBJ2-1, the complete variable domain is DAMVIQNPRYQVTQFGKPVTLSCSQTLNHNVMYWYQQKSSQAPKLLFHYYDKDFNNEADTPDNFQSRRPNTSFCFLDIRSPGLGDTAMYLCATSRDPEGEQFFGPGTRLTVL.

With regard to this clonotype: A far bigger clonotype differs at one base, so this is likely a read error. The gene calls are TRBV27 and TRBJ2-4; 11 bases line up with TRBD2. The CDR3 length is 15 residues. Trimming took 3 bases from V and 13 from J; bases not matched to a gene: 11. Germline V gene sequence: CDR1 MNHEY, CDR2 SMNVEV (reference sequence). This CDR3 is CASSFGLAGSYKQYF. CDR3 bases: TGTGCCAGCAGTTTCGGACTAGCGGGCTCCTACAAGCAGTACTTC.